Shown below are 2 T cell receptor beta chains from a single sample sequenced in a study of cytomegalovirus exposure and HLA in healthy donors. PCR employed 60 Vbeta and 13 Jbeta primers. The method was immunoSEQ multiplex PCR; TCRdb's version includes in-frame clones alone and lacks a portion of them. Of roughly 120,000 clones listed, roughly 70% are singletons. Material for sequencing was PBMCs. The receptors here all came from a man aged 40-49 years in good health and CMV-seronegative.

The CDR3 sequence is CASSLLGQGRGETQYF. The CDR3 DNA reads as TGTGCCAGCAGTCTACTTGGACAGGGACGAGGGGAGACCCAGTACTTC. The rearrangement uses TRBV7-3 and TRBJ2-5, with 8 bases matching TRBD1. CDR1 and CDR2 from the germline V gene are SGHTA and FQGTGA. V lost 6 bases and J lost 5; bases outside the gene matches: 14. The CDR3 runs 16 residues.

The table lists this clone with a few counts. V and J are TRBV4-3 and TRBJ1-1, with a weak D call TRBD1 (5 bases). The ends were cut back, 0 bases at V and 1 base at J, with 6 bases in the middle. CDR1 LGHNA and CDR2 YSLEER come from the germline V gene. The CDR3 covers 14 residues. In DNA, the CDR3 is TGCGCCAGCAGCCAAGAGGGGCGGAACACTGAAGCTTTCTTT. Residues: CASSQEGRNTEAFF.